Listed below are T cell receptor beta chains from one sample, sequenced in a study of vaccination and CD4 T cells after COVID-19. TCRdb passed the PCR reads through MiXCR, listing each CDR3 protein once. Of 11,000 or so distinct CDR3 sequences listed, 41% are singletons. For these receptors, no antigen is known. What was sequenced was CD4+ T cells from blood, cultured in vitro. These receptors all stem from a human donor who had recovered from COVID-19. Both conserved end residues are part of each CDR3. A D gene is named only where the DNA matches it firmly. The size field is filled for only some rows; it gives once, few, many or a size class.

>TRBV6-5|-|TRBJ1-2|-
CASSSDSRLRGYTF
TGTGCCAGCAGTTCGGACAGCAGATTGCGTGGCTACACCTTC
>TRBV29-1|few|TRBJ1-1|TRBD1
CSVRTGGNTEAFF
TGCAGCGTTCGCACAGGGGGGAACACTGAAGCTTTCTTT
>TRBV27|-|TRBJ2-5|TRBD1
CASSFTDRGTARYF
TGTGCCAGCAGTTTTACGGACAGGGGAACGGCCCGGTACTTC
>TRBV10-3|few|TRBJ2-5|TRBD1
CAISESGTVEKETQYF
TGTGCCATCAGTGAGTCCGGGACAGTGGAAAAAGAGACCCAGTACTTC
>TRBV11-3|few|TRBJ1-2|-
CASSFGQNYGYTF
TGTGCCAGCAGCTTCGGGCAAAACTATGGCTACACCTTC
>TRBV20-1|-|TRBJ1-2|TRBD1
CSAGDSGGYTF
TGCAGTGCTGGGGACAGCGGGGGCTACACCTTC
>TRBV2|-|TRBJ1-5|-
CASSEKALWPQHF
TGTGCCAGCAGTGAAAAGGCCCTTTGGCCCCAGCATTTT
>TRBV11-3|few|TRBJ2-2|TRBD2
CASRRERAGELFF
TGTGCCAGCAGGCGGGAGCGCGCCGGGGAGCTGTTTTTT
>TRBV15|-|TRBJ1-5|-
CATSKGVSDGNQPQHF
TGTGCCACCAGCAAAGGGGTCTCAGACGGCAATCAGCCCCAGCATTTT
>TRBV6-1|few|TRBJ2-6|-
CASSARITNSGANVLTF
TGTGCCAGCAGTGCCAGGATCACCAACTCTGGGGCCAACGTCCTGACTTTC
>TRBV25-1|few|TRBJ2-2|-
CASSGTANTGELFF
TGTGCCAGCAGTGGGACGGCGAACACCGGGGAGCTGTTTTTT
>TRBV6-1|-|TRBJ2-6|-
CASSGYFLSGANVLTF
TGTGCCAGCAGTGGGTACTTCCTCTCTGGGGCCAACGTCCTGACTTTC
>TRBV20-1|-|TRBJ1-1|TRBD1
CSARVETGGTEAFF
TGCAGTGCTAGAGTTGAAACAGGGGGCACTGAAGCTTTCTTT
>TRBV27|-|TRBJ2-6|TRBD1
CASTSAGTGDANVLTF
TGTGCCAGCACCTCCGCCGGGACAGGGGACGCCAACGTCCTGACTTTC
>TRBV7-9|few|TRBJ1-1|-
CASSLHSNTEAFF
TGTGCCAGCAGCTTACACTCGAACACTGAAGCTTTCTTT
>TRBV7-9|-|TRBJ2-1|-
CASSPTQTPGDEQFF
TGTGCCAGCAGCCCGACCCAAACCCCTGGGGATGAGCAGTTCTTC
>TRBV28|-|TRBJ1-3|-
CASSFRGGDENTIYF
TGTGCCAGCAGTTTCCGAGGGGGTGATGAAAACACCATATATTTT
>TRBV6-1|-|TRBJ1-6|-
CASSERGDSFTYNSPLHF
TGTGCCAGCAGTGAGCGGGGAGACTCGTTCACCTATAATTCACCCCTCCACTTT
>TRBV10-2|few|TRBJ2-1|-
CASSDAVSSYNEQFF
TGCGCCAGCAGTGATGCGGTTAGCTCCTACAATGAGCAGTTCTTC
>TRBV19|-|TRBJ1-5|-
CASSTLTGFRNQPQHF
TGTGCCAGTAGTACACTTACAGGGTTTCGAAATCAGCCCCAGCATTTT
>TRBV24-1|-|TRBJ1-2|TRBD1
CATSDHRGGGYTF
TGTGCCACCAGTGATCACAGGGGCGGAGGCTACACCTTC
>TRBV7-2|few|TRBJ1-5|TRBD1
CASSIRTGDPGQPQHF
TGTGCCAGCAGCATACGGACAGGTGATCCTGGTCAGCCCCAGCATTTT
>TRBV20-1|few|TRBJ2-1|TRBD2
CSALGLAGDSYNEQFF
TGCAGTGCCCTCGGACTAGCGGGAGATTCCTACAATGAGCAGTTCTTC
>TRBV7-2|medium-sized|TRBJ1-5|-
CASSPDYNQPQHF
TGTGCCAGCAGCCCCGATTACAATCAGCCCCAGCATTTT
>TRBV4-1|-|TRBJ2-3|TRBD2
CASSQELAGGGDTQYF
TGCGCCAGCAGCCAAGAGTTAGCGGGAGGTGGAGATACGCAGTATTTT
>TRBV12-3/TRBV12-4|-|TRBJ1-5|TRBD1
CASSSRDRRNQPQHF
TGTGCCAGCAGTTCCCGGGACAGAAGGAATCAGCCCCAGCATTTT
>TRBV7-9|-|TRBJ2-1|-
CASSVPFF
TGTGCCAGCAGTGTGCCGTTCTTC
>TRBV28|-|TRBJ2-7|TRBD1
CASSLAKGQISSYEQYF
TGTGCCAGCAGTTTAGCCAAGGGACAGATTAGCTCCTACGAGCAGTACTTC
>TRBV7-9|-|TRBJ2-2|TRBD2
CASSSGLAANTGELFF
TGTGCCAGCAGCTCGGGACTAGCGGCGAACACCGGGGAGCTGTTTTTT
>TRBV2|few|TRBJ2-7|-
CASRQNTGTPYEQYF
TGTGCCAGCAGACAAAACACCGGGACCCCCTACGAGCAGTACTTC
>TRBV15|few|TRBJ2-5|-
CATSRDLRETQYF
TGTGCCACCAGCAGAGACCTGCGGGAGACCCAGTACTTC
>TRBV7-2|medium-sized|TRBJ2-2|-
CASSPGGRENTGELFF
TGTGCCAGCAGTCCCGGGGGGCGGGAAAACACCGGGGAGCTGTTTTTT
>TRBV28|-|TRBJ2-4|-
CASRPPPVNIQYF
TGTGCCAGCAGGCCGCCCCCAGTAAACATTCAGTACTTC
>TRBV6-5|few|TRBJ1-6|TRBD1
CASSSTGGANSPLHF
TGTGCCAGCAGTTCTACAGGGGGCGCGAATTCACCCCTCCACTTT
>TRBV19|-|TRBJ1-2|-
CASTPQSTFNYGYTF
TGTGCCAGTACCCCCCAGAGCACTTTTAACTATGGCTACACCTTC
>TRBV2|-|TRBJ1-5|-
CASSEAKRGPSNQPQHF
TGTGCCAGCAGTGAAGCGAAAAGGGGACCAAGCAATCAGCCCCAGCATTTT
>TRBV24-1|-|TRBJ2-5|TRBD1
CATAQGNQETQYF
TGTGCCACCGCACAGGGGAACCAAGAGACCCAGTACTTC
>TRBV12-3/TRBV12-4|-|TRBJ2-7|-
CASSLEPAYEQYF
TGTGCCAGCAGTCTAGAGCCAGCCTACGAGCAGTACTTC
>TRBV7-3|-|TRBJ2-2|TRBD2
CASSFSGGNTGELFF
TGTGCCAGCAGCTTTAGCGGGGGGAACACCGGGGAGCTGTTTTTT
>TRBV28|-|TRBJ2-1|TRBD2
CASSSLGLHINNEQFF
TGTGCCAGCAGTTCCCTGGGACTACATATCAACAATGAGCAGTTCTTC
>TRBV4-1|few|TRBJ1-3|TRBD1
CASSPQGNPSGNTIYF
TGCGCCAGCAGCCCACAGGGGAACCCCTCTGGAAACACCATATATTTT
>TRBV7-3|-|TRBJ2-5|TRBD2
CASSLGPSGGQETQYF
TGTGCCAGCAGCTTAGGGCCTAGCGGGGGGCAAGAGACCCAGTACTTC
>TRBV6-4|-|TRBJ2-2|-
CASSDSGDTGELFF
TGTGCCAGCAGTGACTCTGGGGACACCGGGGAGCTGTTTTTT
>TRBV5-4|-|TRBJ1-6|-
CASSLEQGSYNSPLHF
TGTGCCAGCAGCTTGGAGCAGGGCTCCTATAATTCACCCCTCCACTTT
>TRBV2|few|TRBJ2-3|-
CASSETSGQGIYTQYF
TGTGCCAGCAGTGAAACGTCGGGCCAGGGCATCTATACGCAGTATTTT
>TRBV7-7|-|TRBJ1-5|-
CASSLRPPTAEDSYSNQPQHF
TGTGCCAGCAGCTTAAGGCCCCCTACTGCCGAGGACAGTTATAGCAATCAGCCCCAGCATTTT
>TRBV7-6|-|TRBJ1-5|-
CASSPTGSAGVLGPQHF
TGTGCCAGCAGCCCGACGGGCTCGGCAGGGGTACTGGGGCCCCAGCATTTT
>TRBV29-1|-|TRBJ1-5|-
CSVEAQVGQPQHF
TGCAGCGTTGAAGCGCAGGTGGGCCAGCCCCAGCATTTT
>TRBV19|-|TRBJ1-2|-
CASSPTGAYGYTF
TGTGCCAGTAGCCCGACGGGAGCCTATGGCTACACCTTC
>TRBV6-2/TRBV6-3|-|TRBJ2-2|-
CASSSRAGELFF
TGTGCCAGCAGTTCGCGCGCCGGGGAGCTGTTTTTT
>TRBV5-6|-|TRBJ1-2|-
CASSPVGTPGYTF
TGTGCCAGCAGCCCCGTCGGGACTCCTGGCTACACCTTC
>TRBV6-2/TRBV6-3|-|TRBJ2-7|-
CASKSDGPREQYF
TGTGCCAGCAAGTCGGACGGCCCTCGGGAGCAGTACTTC
>TRBV7-2|-|TRBJ2-1|-
CASSLSRTFSYNEQFF
TGTGCCAGCAGCCTTTCTCGGACGTTCTCCTACAATGAGCAGTTCTTC
>TRBV20-1|-|TRBJ2-7|-
CSARVGVGEQYF
TGCAGTGCTAGAGTTGGGGTAGGCGAGCAGTACTTC